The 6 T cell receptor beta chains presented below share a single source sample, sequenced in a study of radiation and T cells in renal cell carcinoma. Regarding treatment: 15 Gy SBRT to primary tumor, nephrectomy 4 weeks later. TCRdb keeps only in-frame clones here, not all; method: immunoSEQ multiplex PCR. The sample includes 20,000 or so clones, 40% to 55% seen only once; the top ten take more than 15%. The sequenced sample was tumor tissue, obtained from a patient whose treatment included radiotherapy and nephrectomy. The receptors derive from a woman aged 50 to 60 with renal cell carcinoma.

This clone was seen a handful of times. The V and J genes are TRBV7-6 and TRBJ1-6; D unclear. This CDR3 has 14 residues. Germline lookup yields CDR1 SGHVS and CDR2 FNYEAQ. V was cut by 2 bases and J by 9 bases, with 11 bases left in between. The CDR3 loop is CASSLREYGSPLHF. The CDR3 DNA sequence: TGTGCCAGCAGCTTAAGGGAGTACGGTTCACCCCTCCACTTT.

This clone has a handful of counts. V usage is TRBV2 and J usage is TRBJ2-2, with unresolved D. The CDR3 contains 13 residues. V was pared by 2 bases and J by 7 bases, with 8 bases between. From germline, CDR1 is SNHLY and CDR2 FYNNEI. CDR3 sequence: CASSESWGGELFF. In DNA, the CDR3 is TGTGCCAGCAGTGAAAGCTGGGGCGGGGAGCTGTTTTTT. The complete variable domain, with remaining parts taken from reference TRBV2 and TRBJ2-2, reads EPEVTQTPSHQVTQMGQEVILRCVPISNHLYFYWYRQILGQKVEFLVSFYNNEISEKSEIFDDQFSVERPDGSNFTLKIRSTKLEDSAMYFCASSESWGGELFFGEGSRLTVL.

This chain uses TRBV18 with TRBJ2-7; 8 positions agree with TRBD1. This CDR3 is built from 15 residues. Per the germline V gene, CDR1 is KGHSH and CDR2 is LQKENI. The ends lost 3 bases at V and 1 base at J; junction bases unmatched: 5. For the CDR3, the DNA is TGTGCCAGCTCACCCGACAGGGGTCAATCCTACGAGCAGTACTTC. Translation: CASSPDRGQSYEQYF. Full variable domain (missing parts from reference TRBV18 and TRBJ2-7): NAGVMQNPRHLVRRRGQEARLRCSPMKGHSHVYWYRQLPEEGLKFMVYLQKENIIDESGMPKERFSAEFPKEGPSILRIQQVVRGDSAAYFCASSPDRGQSYEQYFGPGTRLTVT.

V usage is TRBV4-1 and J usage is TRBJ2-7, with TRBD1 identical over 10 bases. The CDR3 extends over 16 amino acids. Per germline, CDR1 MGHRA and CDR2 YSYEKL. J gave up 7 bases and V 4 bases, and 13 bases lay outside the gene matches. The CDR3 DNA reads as TGCGCCAGCAGCCGAACCCCGGGACAGGGGTCGGAGGAGCAGTACTTC. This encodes CASSRTPGQGSEEQYF.

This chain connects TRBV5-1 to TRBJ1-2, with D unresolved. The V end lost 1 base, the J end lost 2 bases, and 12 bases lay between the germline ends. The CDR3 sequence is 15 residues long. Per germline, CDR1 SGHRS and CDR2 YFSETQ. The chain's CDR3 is CASSLSGSRNYGYTF. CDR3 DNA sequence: TGCGCCAGCAGCTTGAGTGGCAGTCGAAACTATGGCTACACCTTC.

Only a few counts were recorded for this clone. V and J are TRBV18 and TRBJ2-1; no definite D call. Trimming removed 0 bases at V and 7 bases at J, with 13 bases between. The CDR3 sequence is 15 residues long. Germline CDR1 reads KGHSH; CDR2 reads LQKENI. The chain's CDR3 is CASSPPGMWKNEQFF. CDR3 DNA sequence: TGTGCCAGCTCACCACCAGGGATGTGGAAAAATGAGCAGTTCTTC.